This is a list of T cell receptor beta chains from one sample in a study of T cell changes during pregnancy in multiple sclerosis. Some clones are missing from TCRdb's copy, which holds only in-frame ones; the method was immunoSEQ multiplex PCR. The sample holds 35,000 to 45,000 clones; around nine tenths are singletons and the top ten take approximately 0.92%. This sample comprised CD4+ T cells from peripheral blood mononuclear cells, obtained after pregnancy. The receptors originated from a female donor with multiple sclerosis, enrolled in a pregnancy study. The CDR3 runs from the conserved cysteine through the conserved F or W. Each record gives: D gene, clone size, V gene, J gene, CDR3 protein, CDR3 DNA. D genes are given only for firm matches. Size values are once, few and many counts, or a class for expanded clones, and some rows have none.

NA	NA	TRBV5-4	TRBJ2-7	CASSSNRGAYEQYF	TGTGCCAGCAGTTCTAATCGGGGGGCGTACGAGCAGTACTTC
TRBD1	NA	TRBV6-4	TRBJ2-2	CASSDTDRVGELFF	TGTGCCAGCAGTGACACCGACAGGGTGGGGGAGCTGTTTTTT
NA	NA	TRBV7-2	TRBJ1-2	CASSLRRIAGGYTF	TGTGCCAGCAGCTTAAGGCGCATCGCGGGAGGCTACACCTTC
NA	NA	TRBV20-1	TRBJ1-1	CSADRNTEAFF	TGCAGTGCTGATAGGAACACTGAAGCTTTCTTT
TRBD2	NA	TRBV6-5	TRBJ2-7	CASRPSGGTYEQYF	TGTGCCAGCCGCCCGAGCGGGGGCACCTACGAGCAGTACTTC
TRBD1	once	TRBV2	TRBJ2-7	CASSPDRDEQYF	TGTGCCAGCAGTCCCGACAGGGACGAGCAGTACTTC
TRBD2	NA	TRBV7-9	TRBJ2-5	CASSLGVAGVSETQYF	TGTGCCAGCAGCTTAGGGGTAGCGGGGGTCTCAGAGACCCAGTACTTC
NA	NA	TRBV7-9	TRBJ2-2	CASTLALGQGSTGELFF	TGTGCCAGCACCTTAGCGTTGGGGCAGGGCTCCACCGGGGAGCTGTTTTTT
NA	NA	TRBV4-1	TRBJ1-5	CASSQDREGYQPQHF	TGCGCCAGCAGCCAAGATCGCGAGGGCTATCAGCCCCAGCATTTT
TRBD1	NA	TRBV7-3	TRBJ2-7	CASSPGQGLEQYF	TGTGCCAGCAGCCCTGGACAGGGATTGGAGCAGTACTTC
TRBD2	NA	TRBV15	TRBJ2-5	CATSRSRGAGEETQYF	TGTGCCACCAGCAGAAGCCGGGGAGCGGGGGAAGAGACCCAGTACTTC
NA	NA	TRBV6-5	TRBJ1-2	CASSYSNRANYGYTF	TGTGCCAGCAGTTACTCGAACAGGGCTAACTATGGCTACACCTTC
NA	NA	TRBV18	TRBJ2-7	CASSPIRDSQAEQYF	TGTGCCAGCTCACCTATCCGAGACAGCCAAGCAGAACAGTACTTC
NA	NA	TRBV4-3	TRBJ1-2	CASSRQTGYGYTF	TGCGCCAGCAGCCGACAGACAGGATATGGCTACACCTTC
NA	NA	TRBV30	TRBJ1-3	CAWSVRGNTIYF	TGTGCCTGGAGTGTACGGGGAAACACCATATATTTT
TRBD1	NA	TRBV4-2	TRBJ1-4	CASSQEGKGATNEKLFF	TGTGCCAGCAGCCAGGAGGGAAAGGGGGCGACTAATGAAAAACTGTTTTTT
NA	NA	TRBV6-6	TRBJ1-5	CASTPHDRFLNQPQHF	TGTGCCAGCACACCTCATGACAGGTTTCTCAATCAGCCCCAGCATTTT
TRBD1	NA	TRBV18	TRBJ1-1	CASSPPGTGGRREAFF	TGTGCCAGCTCACCCCCCGGGACAGGTGGGAGGCGGGAAGCTTTCTTT
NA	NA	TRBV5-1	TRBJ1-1	CASSFAGEFTEAFF	TGCGCCAGCAGCTTCGCAGGGGAGTTTACTGAAGCTTTCTTT
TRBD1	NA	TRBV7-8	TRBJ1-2	CASSLGSTGGYGYTF	TGTGCCAGCAGCTTAGGGTCGACAGGGGGCTATGGCTACACCTTC
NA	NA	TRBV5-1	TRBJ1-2	CASSLVQGDYGYTF	TGCGCCAGCAGCTTGGTGCAGGGTGACTATGGCTACACCTTC
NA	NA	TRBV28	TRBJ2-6	CASSLSGAGANVLTF	TGTGCCAGCAGTTTATCGGGGGCTGGGGCCAACGTCCTGACTTTC
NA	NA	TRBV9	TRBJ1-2	CASSVGPSRVWGGYTF	TGTGCCAGCAGCGTAGGTCCCTCGAGGGTTTGGGGTGGCTACACCTTC
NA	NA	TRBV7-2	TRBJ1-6	CASSLRGLNSPLHF	TGTGCCAGCAGCTTAAGGGGTCTTAATTCACCCCTCCACTTT
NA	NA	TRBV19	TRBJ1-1	CASSIDAGPEAFF	TGTGCCAGTAGTATAGATGCGGGGCCTGAAGCTTTCTTT
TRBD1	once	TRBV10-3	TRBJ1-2	CAIGSDGQDARYTF	TGTGCCATCGGCTCGGACGGACAGGACGCGCGCTACACCTTC
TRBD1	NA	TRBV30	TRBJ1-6	CAWSRDRVNSYNSPLHF	TGTGCCTGGAGTAGGGACAGGGTAAACTCCTATAATTCACCCCTCCACTTT
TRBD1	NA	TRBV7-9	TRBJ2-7	CASSFSRDSYEQYF	TGTGCCAGCAGCTTTTCTCGGGACAGCTACGAGCAGTACTTC
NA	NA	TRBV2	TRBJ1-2	CASSTTGNWFVGYTF	TGTGCCAGCAGTACCACAGGGAATTGGTTCGTTGGCTACACCTTC
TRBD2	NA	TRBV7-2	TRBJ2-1	CASRRSGGASQFF	TGTGCCAGCAGACGAAGCGGGGGGGCCTCGCAGTTCTTC
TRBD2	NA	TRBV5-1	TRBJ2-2	CASSLTSGGPNTGELFF	TGCGCCAGCAGCTTAACTAGCGGGGGCCCGAACACCGGGGAGCTGTTTTTT
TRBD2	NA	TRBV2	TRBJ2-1	CASSVRRGTSGGISNEQFF	TGTGCCAGCAGTGTCCGGAGAGGGACTAGCGGGGGGATTAGCAATGAGCAGTTCTTC
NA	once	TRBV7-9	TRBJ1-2	CASSPPFGGKEGYTF	TGTGCCAGCAGCCCCCCATTCGGGGGGAAGGAGGGCTACACCTTC
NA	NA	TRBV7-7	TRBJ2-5	CASSLGTGVETQYF	TGTGCTAGCAGCTTAGGTACGGGGGTGGAGACCCAGTACTTC
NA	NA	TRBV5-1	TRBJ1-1	CASSRGQNTEAFF	TGCGCCAGCAGCAGAGGACAGAACACTGAAGCTTTCTTT
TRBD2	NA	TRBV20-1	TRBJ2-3	CSAAGGPQYF	TGCAGTGCCGCGGGGGGCCCTCAGTATTTT
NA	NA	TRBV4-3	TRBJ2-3	CASSPQGIGDTQYF	TGCGCCAGCAGCCCACAGGGAATCGGAGATACGCAGTATTTT
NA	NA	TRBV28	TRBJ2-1	CASSLSGEREQFF	TGTGCCAGCAGTTTGTCTGGGGAGCGTGAGCAGTTCTTC
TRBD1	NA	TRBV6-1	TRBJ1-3	CASSLDRGTGNTIYF	TGTGCCAGCAGTCTTGACAGGGGGACGGGAAACACCATATATTTT
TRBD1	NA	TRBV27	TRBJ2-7	CASSPRPPGQGAMREQYF	TGTGCCAGCAGTCCCCGTCCGCCGGGACAGGGGGCGATGCGCGAGCAGTACTTC
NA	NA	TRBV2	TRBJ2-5	CATRQTRGETQYF	TGTGCCACCAGACAGACCAGGGGCGAGACCCAGTACTTC
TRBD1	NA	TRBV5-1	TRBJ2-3	CASSPSLGYLQGADTQYF	TGCGCCAGCAGCCCCTCTTTGGGCTACCTCCAGGGGGCAGATACGCAGTATTTT
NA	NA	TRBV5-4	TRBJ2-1	CASSFRGEQFF	TGTGCCAGCAGCTTTCGAGGTGAGCAGTTCTTC
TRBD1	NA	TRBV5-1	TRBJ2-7	CASSLGPPGQGGYYEQYF	TGCGCCAGCAGCTTGGGCCCCCCAGGACAGGGTGGCTACTACGAGCAGTACTTC
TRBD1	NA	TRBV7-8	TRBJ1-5	CASSLDRGSNQPQHF	TGTGCCAGCAGCTTAGACAGGGGCAGCAATCAGCCCCAGCATTTT
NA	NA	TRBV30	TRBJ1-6	CAWRVEVSYNSPLHF	TGTGCCTGGAGGGTGGAGGTCTCCTATAATTCACCCCTCCACTTT
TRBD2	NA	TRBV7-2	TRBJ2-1	CASSSTSGDYNEQFF	TGTGCCAGCAGCAGCACTAGCGGGGACTACAATGAGCAGTTCTTC
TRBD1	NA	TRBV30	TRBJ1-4	CAWSVGQGREKLFF	TGTGCCTGGAGTGTTGGACAGGGGCGCGAAAAACTGTTTTTT
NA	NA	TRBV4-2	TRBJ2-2	CASSPRVANTGELFF	TGTGCCAGCAGCCCCCGCGTTGCGAACACCGGGGAGCTGTTTTTT
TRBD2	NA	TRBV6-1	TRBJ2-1	CASSLAEINEQFF	TGTGCCAGCAGCCTAGCGGAAATCAATGAGCAGTTCTTC
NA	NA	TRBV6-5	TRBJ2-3	CASSYQGIGTDTQYF	TGTGCCAGCAGTTACCAGGGGATAGGCACAGATACGCAGTATTTT
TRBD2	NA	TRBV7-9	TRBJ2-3	CAVSGGLRHTDTQYF	TGTGCCGTCAGCGGGGGCCTACGACACACAGATACGCAGTATTTT